This T cell receptor (beta chain) is from a study of T cell changes during pregnancy in multiple sclerosis. The V gene's germline CDR1 is LNHDA and CDR2 SQIVND (reference sequence). CDR3 length: 15 amino acids. Trimming cost V 5 bases and J 0 bases, with 14 bases left between them. In its sample, this clone was seen a few times. TCRdb keeps only in-frame clones here, not all; method: immunoSEQ multiplex PCR. Of tens of thousands of clones in the sample, approximately 91% were seen once. The sequences come from CD8+ T cells from peripheral blood mononuclear cells, collected in the third trimester of pregnancy. This TCR was recovered from a female donor with multiple sclerosis, enrolled in a pregnancy study. This sequence joins TRBV19 and TRBJ2-7; weak D call: TRBD2 (6 bases). The CDR3 region has the DNA TGTGCCAGTAGTGCGAACCGGGGGAGCTCCTACGAGCAGTACTTC. This translates into CASSANRGSSYEQYF.